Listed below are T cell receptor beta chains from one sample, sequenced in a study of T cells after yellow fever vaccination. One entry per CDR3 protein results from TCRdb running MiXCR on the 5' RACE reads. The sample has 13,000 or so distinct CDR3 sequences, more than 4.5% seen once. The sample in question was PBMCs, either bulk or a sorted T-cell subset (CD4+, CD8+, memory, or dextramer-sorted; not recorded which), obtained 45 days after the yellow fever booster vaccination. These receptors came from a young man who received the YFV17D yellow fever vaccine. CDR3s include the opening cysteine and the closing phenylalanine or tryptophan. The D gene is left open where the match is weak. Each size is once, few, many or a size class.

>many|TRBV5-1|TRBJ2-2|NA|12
TGCGCCAGCCGGGGCTTCACCGGGGAGCTGTTTTTT
CASRGFTGELFF
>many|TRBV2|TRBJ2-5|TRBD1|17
TGTGCCAGCAGTGTTGCCAGGGACAGGGTAATGGCAGAGACCCAGTACTTC
CASSVARDRVMAETQYF
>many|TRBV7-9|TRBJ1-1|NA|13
TGTGCCAGCAGCTTACCCCGAAACACTGAAGCTTTCTTT
CASSLPRNTEAFF
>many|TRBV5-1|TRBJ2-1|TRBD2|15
TGCGCCAGCAGCTTCAATAGCGGGACCGCCGCTGAGCAGTTCTTC
CASSFNSGTAAEQFF
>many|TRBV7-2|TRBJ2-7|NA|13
TGTGCCAGCAGCTTCGATCCCCCCTACGAGCAGTACTTC
CASSFDPPYEQYF
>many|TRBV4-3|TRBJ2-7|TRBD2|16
TGCGCCAGCAGCCCCTACCTAGCGGGAGGGATGTACGAGCAGTACTTC
CASSPYLAGGMYEQYF
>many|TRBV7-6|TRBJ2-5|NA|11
TGTGCCAGCAGCCCTGTTGAGACCCAGTACTTC
CASSPVETQYF
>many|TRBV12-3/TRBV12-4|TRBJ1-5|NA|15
TGTGCCAGCAGAAGTGGAGGGAATAGCAATCAGCCCCAGCATTTT
CASRSGGNSNQPQHF
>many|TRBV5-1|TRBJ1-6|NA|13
TGCGCCAGCAGCTTGGTCGAGAATTCACCCCTCCACTTT
CASSLVENSPLHF
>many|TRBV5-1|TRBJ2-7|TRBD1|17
TGCGCCAGCAGCTTGGCATCTACGGGACAGAGCTCCTACGAGCAGTACTTC
CASSLASTGQSSYEQYF
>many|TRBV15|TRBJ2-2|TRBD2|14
TGTGCCACCAGTAGCGGGAGAATTACCGGGGAGCTGTTTTTT
CATSSGRITGELFF
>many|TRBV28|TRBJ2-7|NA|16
TGTGCCAGCAGTTCGCCTCGGGGACCCGGTTCCTACGAGCAGTACTTC
CASSSPRGPGSYEQYF
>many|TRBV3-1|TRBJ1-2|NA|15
TGTGCCAGCAGCCAAGATGGTGGAGGTAACTATGGCTACACCTTC
CASSQDGGGNYGYTF
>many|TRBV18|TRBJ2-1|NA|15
TGTGCCAGCTCACTGGGACGCGGAGGTGACAATGAGCAGTTCTTC
CASSLGRGGDNEQFF
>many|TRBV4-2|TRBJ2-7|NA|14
TGTGCCAGCAGCCAAGATTTGGCGATCTACGAGCAGTACTTC
CASSQDLAIYEQYF
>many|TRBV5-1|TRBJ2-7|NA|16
TGCGCCAGCAGCTTGTTATTGGGACGAAGCTCCTACGAGCAGTACTTC
CASSLLLGRSSYEQYF
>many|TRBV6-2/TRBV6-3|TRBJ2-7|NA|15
TGTGCCAGCAGTGAGAACGGGCGTAGCTCCTACGAGCAGTACTTC
CASSENGRSSYEQYF
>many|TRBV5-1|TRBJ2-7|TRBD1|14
TGCGCCAGCAGTCCGGGACAGGGTAGGTGGGAGCAGTACTTC
CASSPGQGRWEQYF
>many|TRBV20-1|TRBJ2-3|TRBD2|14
TGCAGTGCTGTACTAGCGGGAACGGGGGATACGCAGTATTTT
CSAVLAGTGDTQYF
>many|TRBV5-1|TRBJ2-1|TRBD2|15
TGCGCCAGCAGCTTGAGTGGGACTAGCGTGCATGAGCAGTTCTTC
CASSLSGTSVHEQFF
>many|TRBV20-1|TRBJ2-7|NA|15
TGCAGTGCTAGAGACGCTAGTCACTCCTCCTACGAGCAGTACTTC
CSARDASHSSYEQYF
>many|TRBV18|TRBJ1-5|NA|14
TGTGCCAGCTCACCACGGGGCACCGATCAGCCCCAGCATTTT
CASSPRGTDQPQHF
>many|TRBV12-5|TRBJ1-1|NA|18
TGTGCTAGTGGTTTAACTTCTGCGAGGACAGTTGTGAACACTGAAGCTTTCTTT
CASGLTSARTVVNTEAFF
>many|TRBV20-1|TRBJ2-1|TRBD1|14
TGCAGTGCTAGAGAAAGGGGGCGCCCCAATGAGCAGTTCTTC
CSARERGRPNEQFF
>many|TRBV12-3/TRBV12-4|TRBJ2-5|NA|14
TGTGCCAGCACCCTCACTGGGGGGCACGAGACCCAGTACTTC
CASTLTGGHETQYF
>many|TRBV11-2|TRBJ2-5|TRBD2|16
TGTGCCAGCAGCCCGGGACTAGCTTGGACCCAAGAGACCCAGTACTTC
CASSPGLAWTQETQYF
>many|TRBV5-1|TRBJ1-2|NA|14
TGCGCCAGCAGCTTCGGCACCGGGCCCTATGGCTACACCTTC
CASSFGTGPYGYTF
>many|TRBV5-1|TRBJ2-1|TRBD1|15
TGCGCCAGCAGCTTGGAGGGGGCAGGGGTCAATGAGCAGTTCTTC
CASSLEGAGVNEQFF
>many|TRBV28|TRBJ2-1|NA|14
TGTGCCAGCAGTTTCCGCTATAGCGGAGAAGAGCAGTTCTTC
CASSFRYSGEEQFF
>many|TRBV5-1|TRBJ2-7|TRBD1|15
TGCGCCAGCAGCATTGGATGGACAGGGGCCTACGAGCAGTACTTC
CASSIGWTGAYEQYF
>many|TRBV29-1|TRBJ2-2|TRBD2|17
TGCAGCGTGGTAGGGACTAGCGGGAAGGTTAACACCGGGGAGCTGTTTTTT
CSVVGTSGKVNTGELFF
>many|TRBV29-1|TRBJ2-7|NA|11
TGCAGCGCGGGATTTTCCTACGAGCAGTACTTC
CSAGFSYEQYF
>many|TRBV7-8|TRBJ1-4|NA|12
TGTGCCAGCAGCTCCGGAAATGAAAAACTGTTTTTT
CASSSGNEKLFF
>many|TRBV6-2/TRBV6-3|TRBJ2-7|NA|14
TGTGCCAGCAGTGAGGTAGCGGACTCCTACGAGCAGTACTTC
CASSEVADSYEQYF
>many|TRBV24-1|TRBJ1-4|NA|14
TGTGCCACCAGTGGTTGGCCGGCGGAGGAAAAACTGTTTTTT
CATSGWPAEEKLFF
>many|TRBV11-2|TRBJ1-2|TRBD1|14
TGTGCCAGCAGCTCCAGACAGGGGGCAGGAGGCTACACCTTC
CASSSRQGAGGYTF
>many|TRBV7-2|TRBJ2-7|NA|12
TGTGCCACCCCGCCGGCCCCCTTGGAGCAGTACTTC
CATPPAPLEQYF
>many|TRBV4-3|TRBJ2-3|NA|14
TGCGCCAGCAGCCAAGAAGTCTCTCCAGATACGCAGTATTTT
CASSQEVSPDTQYF
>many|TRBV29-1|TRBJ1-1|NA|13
TGCAGCGCCGGAGGACAGTGGAGCACTGAAGCTTTCTTT
CSAGGQWSTEAFF